The rows below give T cell receptor beta chains drawn from one sample of a study of cytomegalovirus exposure and HLA in healthy donors. Method: immunoSEQ multiplex PCR; TCRdb's copy keeps in-frame clones and lacks some. The sample yields about 63,000 clones, around 87% seen once. The specimen sequenced was PBMCs. Every receptor here comes from a woman younger than 45 in good health and CMV-seropositive. CDR3s include the opening cysteine and the closing phenylalanine or tryptophan. A D gene is named only where the DNA matches it firmly. Not every row has a clone size; where given, it reads once, few, many or a size class.

v_call: TRBV7-9
d_call: TRBD2
j_call: TRBJ2-1
clone_size: -
cdr3_nt: TGTGCCAGCAGCGGGACGGGGGGTGAGCAGTTCTTC
cdr3_aa: CASSGTGGEQFF

v_call: TRBV7-2
d_call: TRBD2
j_call: TRBJ2-7
clone_size: -
cdr3_nt: TGTGCCAGCAGCTCCTCTAGCGGGACTACGTACGAGCAGTACTTC
cdr3_aa: CASSSSSGTTYEQYF

v_call: TRBV27
d_call: TRBD2
j_call: TRBJ2-1
clone_size: -
cdr3_nt: TGTGCCAGCAGTTTACCCGTAGCGGGATCCAATGAGCAGTTCTTC
cdr3_aa: CASSLPVAGSNEQFF

v_call: TRBV29-1
d_call: -
j_call: TRBJ1-5
clone_size: once
cdr3_nt: TGCAGCGACCTCACAGTCATTCATAGCAATCAGCCCCAGCATTTT
cdr3_aa: CSDLTVIHSNQPQHF

v_call: TRBV10-3
d_call: TRBD1
j_call: TRBJ1-5
clone_size: -
cdr3_nt: TGTGCCAGCAGTGACGGGGACAGGACATCGGAGGGCAATCAGCCCCAGCATTTT
cdr3_aa: CASSDGDRTSEGNQPQHF

v_call: TRBV7-9
d_call: -
j_call: TRBJ2-2
clone_size: -
cdr3_nt: TGTGCCAGCAGCCGAGGGCCGGACACCGGGGAGCTGTTTTTT
cdr3_aa: CASSRGPDTGELFF

v_call: TRBV6-4
d_call: -
j_call: TRBJ2-3
clone_size: -
cdr3_nt: TGTGCCAGCAGTGAAAGGGGGTCCACAGATACGCAGTATTTT
cdr3_aa: CASSERGSTDTQYF

v_call: TRBV27
d_call: TRBD2
j_call: TRBJ2-3
clone_size: -
cdr3_nt: TGTGCCAGCAGTCCGGCCAGCGGGAGGAGGTCTAGCACAGATACGCAGTATTTT
cdr3_aa: CASSPASGRRSSTDTQYF

v_call: TRBV5-1
d_call: TRBD1
j_call: TRBJ1-1
clone_size: once
cdr3_nt: TGCGCCAGCAGCTTTCAGGGGGCCAGTGAAGCTTTCTTT
cdr3_aa: CASSFQGASEAFF

v_call: TRBV5-1
d_call: TRBD1
j_call: TRBJ1-6
clone_size: -
cdr3_nt: TGCGCCAGCAGCCTACGAGGACAGGGGGGGAATTCACCCCTCCACTTT
cdr3_aa: CASSLRGQGGNSPLHF

v_call: TRBV7-7
d_call: -
j_call: TRBJ1-1
clone_size: -
cdr3_nt: TGTGCCAGCAGCTTAGCCCACGGGAAAAACACTGAAGCTTTCTTT
cdr3_aa: CASSLAHGKNTEAFF

v_call: TRBV9
d_call: TRBD1
j_call: TRBJ1-2
clone_size: -
cdr3_nt: TGTGCCAGCAGCGTAGGGGACAGAGGAACAGTCCGCTACACCTTC
cdr3_aa: CASSVGDRGTVRYTF

v_call: TRBV7-9
d_call: -
j_call: TRBJ2-5
clone_size: -
cdr3_nt: TGTGCCAGCAGCCCGACAATTAGCGAGTTCGGGCGCTTCCAAGAGACCCAGTACTTC
cdr3_aa: CASSPTISEFGRFQETQYF

v_call: TRBV2
d_call: -
j_call: TRBJ2-6
clone_size: few
cdr3_nt: TGTGCCAGCAGTGAAGGGGGCGAGGGGGCCAACGTCCTGACTTTC
cdr3_aa: CASSEGGEGANVLTF

v_call: TRBV7-9
d_call: -
j_call: TRBJ1-2
clone_size: -
cdr3_nt: TGTGCCAGCAGCCTGCTGGACAGCTCTAACTATGGCTACACCTTC
cdr3_aa: CASSLLDSSNYGYTF

v_call: TRBV5-1
d_call: -
j_call: TRBJ1-2
clone_size: -
cdr3_nt: TGCGCCAGCAGCTTGGGAGCTCGGGGCTACACCTTC
cdr3_aa: CASSLGARGYTF

v_call: TRBV7-9
d_call: -
j_call: TRBJ2-5
clone_size: -
cdr3_nt: TGTGCCAGCAGCTTAGGGGCAGGAAGCGAGACCCAGTACTTC
cdr3_aa: CASSLGAGSETQYF

v_call: TRBV29-1
d_call: TRBD2
j_call: TRBJ2-7
clone_size: few
cdr3_nt: TGCAGCGTACGGGAGGACTACGAGCAGTACTTC
cdr3_aa: CSVREDYEQYF

v_call: TRBV15
d_call: TRBD2
j_call: TRBJ2-1
clone_size: -
cdr3_nt: TGTGCCACCAGCTCACTAGCGGGTGTGTACAATGAGCAGTTCTTC
cdr3_aa: CATSSLAGVYNEQFF